Listed here is a single TCR beta chain. Antigen specificity is unknown. The sample is drawn from a study of cytomegalovirus exposure and HLA in healthy donors. Study-wide background: Later, an analysis reported that the 130 or so validation repertoires had used the same platform as the 500 to 800 first-cohort repertoires.

Sequencing used immunoSEQ multiplex PCR; TCRdb keeps in-frame clones, though not all of them. The sample contains about 150,000 clones, roughly nine tenths of which appear only once. The donors were in the roughly 110-subject validation cohort; that cohort was separate from the approximately 670-subject first cohort. Study-wide findings and caveats: Subsequent analysis revealed that first-cohort TCR clusters tended to co-occur in the 120 or so validation repertoires. It was reported that the classifier diagnosed cytomegalovirus status with high specificity and sensitivity in both the original and validation cohorts.

V gave up 5 bases and J gave up 4 bases; unmatched junction bases: 7. The CDR3 is 14 residues long. CDR1 and CDR2 from the germline V gene are MNHNS and SASEGT. The chain combines TRBV6-1 with TRBJ1-2, with TRBD1 matching over 7 bases. Sequencing used PBMCs. This clonotype was obtained from a woman between 18 and 29 years old in good health and CMV-seropositive. The CDR3 DNA follows: TGTGCCAGCAGTTCGAACAGGGGCGGCTATGGCTACACCTTC. It codes for CASSSNRGGYGYTF.